The present entry profiles one TCR beta chain with its context. Each CDR3 protein is one row after TCRdb ran MiXCR on the 5' RACE reads. The data show some 330,000 distinct CDR3 sequences, around a fifth seen once. The V segment lost 4 bases and the J segment 1 base; nucleotides outside the gene matches: 22. The CDR3 is made up of 23 amino acids. Germline CDR1 is MNHEY and CDR2 is SVGEGT. This record comes from a study of T-cell memory formation after mild COVID-19. V and J are TRBV6-2 or TRBV6-3 and TRBJ2-1; 13 bases map to TRBD2. Specimen: PBMCs or a T cell subset sorted from them (not recorded which). This sequence originates from an adult woman who had mild COVID-19 (a few samples of this study predate the infection). Cell type and time point are not known. CDR3 nucleotide sequence: TGTGCCAGCAGTTTGCTAAAGAATTATGTCGGACTAGCGGGAGAAAAATCCTACAATGAGCAGTTCTTC. This sequence encodes CASSLLKNYVGLAGEKSYNEQFF.